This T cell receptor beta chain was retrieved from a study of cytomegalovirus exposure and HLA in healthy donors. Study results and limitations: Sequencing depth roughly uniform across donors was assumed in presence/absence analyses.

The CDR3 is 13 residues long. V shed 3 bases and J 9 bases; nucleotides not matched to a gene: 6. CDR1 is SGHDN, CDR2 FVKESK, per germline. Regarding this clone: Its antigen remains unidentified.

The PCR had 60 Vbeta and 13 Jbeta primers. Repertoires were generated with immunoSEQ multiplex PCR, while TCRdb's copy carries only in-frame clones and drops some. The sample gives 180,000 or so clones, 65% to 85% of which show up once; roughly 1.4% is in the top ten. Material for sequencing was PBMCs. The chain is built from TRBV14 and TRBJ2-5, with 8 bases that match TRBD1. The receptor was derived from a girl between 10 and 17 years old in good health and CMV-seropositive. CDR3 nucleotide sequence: TGTGCCAGCAGCCAGACCGACAGGGGTTCCCAGTACTTC. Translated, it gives CASSQTDRGSQYF.